These 17 T cell receptor beta chains originate from one sample sequenced in a study of prognosis after radiotherapy for stage I lung cancer. Researchers used two-round multiplex PCR to amplify TCR beta CDR3 starting from genomic DNA. Primers specific to each TRBV and TRBJ gene were used in first-round PCR. TCRdb processed the multiplex PCR reads anew with MiXCR; each CDR3 protein has one entry. The table lists approximately 22,000 distinct CDR3 sequences, more than 40% of them singletons. Specimen: PBMCs, collected before or after stereotactic body radiation therapy (not recorded which). The receptors stem from a donor aged 50 or older with non-small cell lung cancer.

This clonotype was seen ten or more times. The chain carries TRBV6-4 and TRBJ2-6; 7 bases are a match to TRBD2. The V and J ends lost 3 bases and 5 bases, in that order; junction bases with no gene match: 4. This CDR3 has 15 amino acids. The germline V gene encodes CDR1 MRHNA and CDR2 SNTAGT. CDR3 amino acids: CASSEGRDWANVLTF. Written as DNA, the CDR3 is TGTGCCAGCAGTGAGGGGAGGGACTGGGCCAACGTCCTGACTTTC.

The chain combines TRBV6-5 with TRBJ2-1, with TRBD2 identical over 11 bases. The CDR3 has 17 residues. V gave up 2 bases and J gave up 4 bases; unmatched junction bases: 7. Per germline, CDR1 MNHEY and CDR2 SVGAGI. In DNA form, the CDR3 reads TGTGCCAGCAGTTACGGTAGCGGGAGGGCCGGATACAATGAGCAGTTCTTC. It yields the protein CASSYGSGRAGYNEQFF.

This clonotype was seen at least ten times. The CDR3 reads CASSITSLGKNIQYF. CDR3 in DNA: TGTGCCAGTAGTATAACTAGCCTCGGCAAAAACATTCAGTACTTC. The chain employs TRBV19 and TRBJ2-4, with D maybe TRBD2 (6 bases). Germline V gene sequence: CDR1 LNHDA, CDR2 SQIVND (reference sequence). This CDR3 region has 15 residues. V was pared by 2 bases and J by 3 bases, with 11 bases between.

This clonotype was counted many times. This chain connects TRBV5-4 to TRBJ2-3; D is possibly TRBD2 (6 bases). V was trimmed by 1 base and J by 3 bases, leaving 15 bases between them. The germline V gene has CDR1 SGHNT and CDR2 YYREEE (reference sequence). This CDR3 is built from 16 residues. This CDR3 reads CASSLRQTGGTDTQYF. DNA of the CDR3: TGTGCCAGCAGCTTGAGGCAAACTGGAGGGACAGATACGCAGTATTTT.

Only one count was recorded for this clonotype. A far larger clone is only one base removed, so a read error is likely. The chain is built from TRBV6-4 and TRBJ2-1, with 9 bases aligning to TRBD2. This CDR3 has 16 amino acids. Germline loops: CDR1 MRHNA, CDR2 SNTAGT. The DNA for the CDR3 is TGTGCCAGCAGTGGGTCGACTAGCGGATACTACAATGAGAAGTTCTTC. It translates to CASSGSTSGYYNEKFF.

This clonotype was observed at least ten times. The V call is TRBV12-3 or TRBV12-4, the J call TRBJ2-2, with D perhaps TRBD1 (5 bases). Trimming shortened V by 3 bases and J by 1 base, and 6 bases separated the two germline ends. The CDR3 is 14 amino acids. The CDR3, as DNA: TGTGCCAGCAGTTTTAGGGGGAACACCGGGGAGCTGTTTTTT. Residues: CASSFRGNTGELFF.

This clonotype was seen repeatedly, ten times or more. The chain carries TRBV10-3 and TRBJ1-2; D is undetermined. Trimming stripped 6 bases from V and 0 bases from J, with 11 bases between. The CDR3 contains 14 residues. Germline V CDR1 and CDR2: ENHRY, SYGVKD. CDR3 protein: CAIRAVGTNYGYTF. DNA of the CDR3: TGTGCCATCAGGGCGGTGGGGACTAACTATGGCTACACCTTC.

This clonotype has a single count. The rearrangement links TRBV6-2 or TRBV6-3 to TRBJ2-1, with D maybe TRBD1 (5 bases). The germline V gene encodes CDR1 MNHEY and CDR2 SVGEGT. The CDR3 contains 17 residues. V dropped 0 bases and J dropped 0 bases, with 12 bases sitting between them. DNA for the CDR3: TGTGCCAGCAGTTACTCGTCCCACAGGTACTCCTACAATGAGCAGTTCTTC. Translating gives CASSYSSHRYSYNEQFF.

This clonotype was observed many times. The V and J genes are TRBV19 and TRBJ2-7; 9 bases match TRBD1. Germline loops: CDR1 LNHDA, CDR2 SQIVND (reference sequence). This CDR3 has 14 amino acids. The trim removed 1 base at V and 3 bases at J, leaving 1 base unmatched. CDR3 sequence (DNA): TGTGCCAGTAGTATAGGGGGACAGGGCTACGAGCAGTACTTC. Protein sequence: CASSIGGQGYEQYF.

This clonotype was counted at least ten times. The CDR3 bases are TGTGCCAGCAGCCAAGGCGGGCCGGGAATTAATGAAAAACTGTTTTTT. This codes for CASSQGGPGINEKLFF. The chain is built from TRBV14 and TRBJ1-4, with D uncertain. Trimming shortened V by 1 base and J by 4 bases, and 13 bases separated the two germline ends. This CDR3 contains 16 residues. Germline V lookup: CDR1 SGHDN, CDR2 FVKESK. Full variable domain (rest looked up from reference TRBV14 and TRBJ1-4): EAGVTQFPSHSVIEKGQTVTLRCDPISGHDNLYWYRRVMGKEIKFLLHFVKESKQDESGMPNNRFLAERTGGTYSTLKVQPAELEDSGVYFCASSQGGPGINEKLFFGSGTQLSVL.

This clonotype was found many times. The chain employs TRBV2 and TRBJ1-1, with 7 bases fitting TRBD1. This CDR3 is 13 amino acids long. Looked up from germline, CDR1 is SNHLY and CDR2 is FYNNEI. V lost 5 bases to trimming and J lost 3 bases; unmatched junction nucleotides: 3. The CDR3 DNA reads as TGTGCCAGCAGTTCGGACAGGCACACTGAAGCTTTCTTT. Translating gives CASSSDRHTEAFF.

This clonotype is medium-sized by share. The chain carries TRBV6-1 and TRBJ2-7; tentatively, D is TRBD2 (6 bases). Trimming stripped 8 bases from V and 3 bases from J, with 17 bases between. Germline lookup yields CDR1 MNHNS and CDR2 SASEGT. CDR3 size: 14 residues. The CDR3 sequence is CASPWGDLLYEQYF. The CDR3 coding sequence is TGTGCCAGCCCTTGGGGGGACCTCCTCTACGAGCAGTACTTC.

By share of the sample, this clonotype is medium-sized (0.01 to 0.1%). V is TRBV27 and J is TRBJ2-7; 7 nucleotides line up with TRBD2. The V gene end was trimmed by 2 bases and the J gene end by 2 bases; junction bases not matched to a gene: 0. From germline, CDR1 is MNHEY and CDR2 SMNVEV (reference sequence). The CDR3 runs 13 residues. The CDR3 is CASSLAGAYEQYF. CDR3 nucleotides: TGTGCCAGCAGTTTAGCGGGAGCCTACGAGCAGTACTTC.

This clonotype appeared once. A far larger clone differs by one base, so this is likely a read error. V and J are TRBV27 and TRBJ2-2; 7 bases match TRBD1. This CDR3 has 16 amino acids. Germline CDR1 and CDR2: MNHEY and SMNVEV (reference sequence). J was trimmed by 1 base and V by 5 bases; bases with no gene match: 7. In nucleotides, the CDR3 is TGTGCCAGCAGTGATTCCGGGACAGAGAACACCGGGGAGCTGTTTTTT. Translation gives CASSDSGTENTGELFF.

The rearrangement joins TRBV30 to TRBJ1-2, with 7 bases matching TRBD1. With 5 bases clipped from V and 4 bases from J, the junction kept 4 bases outside the gene matches. Germline lookup yields CDR1 GTSNPN and CDR2 SVGIG (reference sequence). The CDR3 runs 12 residues. The CDR3 here is CAWGRTGYGYTF. CDR3 in DNA: TGTGCCTGGGGACGGACAGGCTATGGCTACACCTTC.

This clonotype showed up many times. The chain uses TRBV29-1 and TRBJ2-7, with D tentatively TRBD1 (5 bases). Trimming left V 6 bases short and J 2 bases short, with 11 bases between. The CDR3 loop spans 12 amino acids. The germline V gene encodes CDR1 SQVTM and CDR2 ANQGSEA. CDR3 bases: TGCAGCGTCCAGACAGACACCTACGAGCAGTACTTC. This sequence encodes CSVQTDTYEQYF.

A remark on this clonotype: Since a far larger clone is one base different, this is likely a read error. V gene TRBV19 combines with J gene TRBJ2-5; weak D call: TRBD2 (6 bases). TRBJ2-7 matches the DNA end more closely, so the J call is doubtful. Germline values: CDR1 LNHDA, CDR2 SQIVND (reference sequence). The CDR3 sequence is 15 residues long. CDR3: CASSSGGASIYEQYF. The CDR3 nucleotides read TGTGCCAGTAGCAGTGGCGGGGCTAGTATATACGAGCAGTACTTC.